The 2 T cell receptor beta chains below all came from one sample that was sequenced in a study of cytomegalovirus exposure and HLA in healthy donors. Researchers ran the PCR with 60 Vbeta and 13 Jbeta primers. Clones were sequenced by immunoSEQ multiplex PCR, and TCRdb holds only the in-frame ones, with some missing. The table records 150,000 to 200,000 clones, 82% of them present only once. What was sequenced was PBMCs. The receptors derive from a man aged 35-49 years in good health and CMV-seronegative.

The CDR3 protein is CASSPGGNTEAFF. In DNA form, the CDR3 reads TGTGCCAGCAGCCCGGGGGGGAACACTGAAGCTTTCTTT. The J gene is TRBJ1-1, the V gene TRBV5-6; the D gene is possibly TRBD1 (5 bases). Germline V lookup: CDR1 SGHDT, CDR2 YYEEEE. Trimming pared 4 bases from V and 1 base from J, leaving 8 bases between. CDR3 length equals 13 residues.

This chain connects TRBV14 to TRBJ1-2; D ambiguous. The CDR3 runs to 13 residues. The V end was cut by 0 bases, the J end by 7 bases, with 9 bases between. The germline CDR1 and CDR2 sequences are SGHDN and FVKESK. This CDR3 is CASSQEMEGGYTF. The CDR3 nucleotides read TGTGCCAGCAGCCAAGAAATGGAGGGTGGCTACACCTTC.